One sample yielded the 10 T cell receptor beta chains listed below, sequenced in a study of shared clonotypes between healthy human individuals. Naive CD8 cells, CD45RO-negative and positively selected for CCR7, excluded terminally differentiated effector memory CD45RA+ cells. Assay: immunoSEQ multiplex PCR; the TCRdb copy retains only in-frame clones and omits some. The data hold some 2 million clones, with 85% to 95% observed a single time. Sequenced input: naive CD8+ T cells sorted from blood. These receptors were obtained from a man between 18 and 35 years old in good health.

V gene TRBV27 combines with J gene TRBJ2-1; possibly TRBD1 for D (6 bases). The CDR3 has 17 amino acids. V dropped 4 bases and J dropped 0 bases, with 16 bases sitting between them. The V gene's germline CDR1 is MNHEY and CDR2 SMNVEV (reference sequence). The CDR3 nucleotides read TGTGCCAGCAGTTCGGCGGGTGGGGGCTACTCCTACAATGAGCAGTTCTTC. Translation: CASSSAGGGYSYNEQFF.

The chain carries TRBV4-1 and TRBJ1-2, with D possibly TRBD1 on 5 matching bases. The CDR3 contains 14 residues. V dropped 3 bases and J dropped 5 bases, with 13 bases sitting between them. Germline V gene data show CDR1 as MGHRA and CDR2 as YSYEKL. The CDR3 loop reads CASSHPGHQYGYTF. The CDR3 DNA follows: TGCGCCAGCAGCCATCCAGGGCACCAATATGGCTACACCTTC.

Comment on this clone: The same CDR3 is also encoded by other DNA sequences in this sample. This sequence joins TRBV15 and TRBJ2-7, with TRBD2 identical over 9 bases. The germline gives CDR1 LNHNV, CDR2 YYDKDF (reference sequence). The CDR3 has 15 residues. The ends lost 0 bases at V and 3 bases at J; junction bases unmatched: 3. Here the CDR3 reads CATSRDLAGSYEQYF. The CDR3 coding sequence is TGTGCCACCAGCAGAGATCTAGCGGGAAGCTACGAGCAGTACTTC.

The gene calls are TRBV4-3 and TRBJ2-1; TRBD2 is a possible D gene (5 bases). The CDR3 has 19 residues. Germline CDR1 reads LGHNA; CDR2 reads YSLEER. The V end lost 0 bases, the J end lost 3 bases, and 21 bases lay between the germline ends. CDR3 sequence: CASSQDLIDYQRNYNEQFF. The CDR3 DNA follows: TGCGCCAGCAGCCAAGATTTGATCGACTACCAGCGGAACTACAATGAGCAGTTCTTC.

The chain links TRBV7-9 to TRBJ2-5, with 10 positions matching TRBD2. This CDR3 is built from 17 residues. Germline V gives CDR1 SEHNR, CDR2 FQNEAQ (reference sequence). V shed 4 bases and J 4 bases; nucleotides not matched to a gene: 12. The CDR3 here is CASSSGLAELGGETQYF. The CDR3 DNA reads TGTGCCAGCAGCTCAGGACTAGCGGAGCTAGGGGGAGAGACCCAGTACTTC.

This rearrangement joins TRBV4-1 to TRBJ2-1; D could derive from TRBD1 or TRBD2 (6 bases each). CDR3 length: 16 amino acids. Germline CDR1 and CDR2: MGHRA and YSYEKL. Trimming stripped 3 bases from V and 2 bases from J, with 14 bases between. The CDR3 spells CASSHTPGAAYNEQFF. CDR3 nucleotides: TGCGCCAGCAGCCACACGCCGGGGGCGGCCTACAATGAGCAGTTCTTC.

The chain couples TRBV12-5 to TRBJ2-1; D ambiguous. CDR1 and CDR2 from the germline V gene are LGHNT and FRNRAP. This CDR3 contains 13 residues. Trimming cost V 6 bases and J 7 bases, with 13 bases left between them. Here the CDR3 DNA reads TGTGCTAGTGGCCTTGGGATCCGGAATGAGCAGTTCTTC. Protein: CASGLGIRNEQFF.

This chain uses TRBV4-3 with TRBJ2-5, with D tentatively TRBD2 (5 bases). The V end lost 0 bases, the J end lost 5 bases, and 10 bases lay between the germline ends. The CDR3 has 14 amino acids. Germline V gene sequence: CDR1 LGHNA, CDR2 YSLEER. CDR3 region: CASSQDRGGETQYF. In DNA, the CDR3 is TGCGCCAGCAGCCAAGATCGGGGTGGGGAGACCCAGTACTTC.

The V call is TRBV19, the J call TRBJ2-7, with TRBD1 matching over 7 bases. V shed 5 bases and J 4 bases; nucleotides not matched to a gene: 5. The CDR3 covers 13 residues. Looked up from germline, CDR1 is LNHDA and CDR2 is SQIVND (reference sequence). CDR3 nucleotide sequence: TGTGCCAGTAGTCCACGACAGGGTTACGAGCAGTACTTC. Translating it yields CASSPRQGYEQYF.

J is TRBJ2-3 and V is TRBV7-8; 10 positions match TRBD2. Germline CDR1 is SGHVS and CDR2 is FQNEAQ. V lost 5 bases and J lost 0; bases outside the gene matches: 23. The CDR3 is 22 amino acids. In DNA form, the CDR3 reads TGTGCCAGCAGCCCTTTCCTAGCGGGAGCTTCTCAGACTAACCGTAGCACAGATACGCAGTATTTT. Its protein is CASSPFLAGASQTNRSTDTQYF.